Described below is a single T cell receptor beta chain sequence and its context. Trimming shortened V by 5 bases and J by 0 bases, and 7 bases separated the two germline ends. The germline V gene encodes CDR1 SGHAT and CDR2 FQNNGV. The CDR3 extends over 13 amino acids. The data were obtained in a study of blood T cell repertoires in COVID-19. Profiled with immunoSEQ multiplex PCR; TCRdb holds only in-frame clones, not every one. The sample holds over 200,000 clones; about nine tenths are singletons and the top ten take more than 5.5%. Input material: peripheral blood. This sequence originates from a man aged 80 or over with acute or convalescent COVID-19. V is TRBV11-2 and J is TRBJ1-1; D is possibly TRBD1 (5 bases). CDR3 DNA: TGTGCCAGCAGCGCGGGGCTGAACACTGAAGCTTTCTTT. Translating it yields CASSAGLNTEAFF.